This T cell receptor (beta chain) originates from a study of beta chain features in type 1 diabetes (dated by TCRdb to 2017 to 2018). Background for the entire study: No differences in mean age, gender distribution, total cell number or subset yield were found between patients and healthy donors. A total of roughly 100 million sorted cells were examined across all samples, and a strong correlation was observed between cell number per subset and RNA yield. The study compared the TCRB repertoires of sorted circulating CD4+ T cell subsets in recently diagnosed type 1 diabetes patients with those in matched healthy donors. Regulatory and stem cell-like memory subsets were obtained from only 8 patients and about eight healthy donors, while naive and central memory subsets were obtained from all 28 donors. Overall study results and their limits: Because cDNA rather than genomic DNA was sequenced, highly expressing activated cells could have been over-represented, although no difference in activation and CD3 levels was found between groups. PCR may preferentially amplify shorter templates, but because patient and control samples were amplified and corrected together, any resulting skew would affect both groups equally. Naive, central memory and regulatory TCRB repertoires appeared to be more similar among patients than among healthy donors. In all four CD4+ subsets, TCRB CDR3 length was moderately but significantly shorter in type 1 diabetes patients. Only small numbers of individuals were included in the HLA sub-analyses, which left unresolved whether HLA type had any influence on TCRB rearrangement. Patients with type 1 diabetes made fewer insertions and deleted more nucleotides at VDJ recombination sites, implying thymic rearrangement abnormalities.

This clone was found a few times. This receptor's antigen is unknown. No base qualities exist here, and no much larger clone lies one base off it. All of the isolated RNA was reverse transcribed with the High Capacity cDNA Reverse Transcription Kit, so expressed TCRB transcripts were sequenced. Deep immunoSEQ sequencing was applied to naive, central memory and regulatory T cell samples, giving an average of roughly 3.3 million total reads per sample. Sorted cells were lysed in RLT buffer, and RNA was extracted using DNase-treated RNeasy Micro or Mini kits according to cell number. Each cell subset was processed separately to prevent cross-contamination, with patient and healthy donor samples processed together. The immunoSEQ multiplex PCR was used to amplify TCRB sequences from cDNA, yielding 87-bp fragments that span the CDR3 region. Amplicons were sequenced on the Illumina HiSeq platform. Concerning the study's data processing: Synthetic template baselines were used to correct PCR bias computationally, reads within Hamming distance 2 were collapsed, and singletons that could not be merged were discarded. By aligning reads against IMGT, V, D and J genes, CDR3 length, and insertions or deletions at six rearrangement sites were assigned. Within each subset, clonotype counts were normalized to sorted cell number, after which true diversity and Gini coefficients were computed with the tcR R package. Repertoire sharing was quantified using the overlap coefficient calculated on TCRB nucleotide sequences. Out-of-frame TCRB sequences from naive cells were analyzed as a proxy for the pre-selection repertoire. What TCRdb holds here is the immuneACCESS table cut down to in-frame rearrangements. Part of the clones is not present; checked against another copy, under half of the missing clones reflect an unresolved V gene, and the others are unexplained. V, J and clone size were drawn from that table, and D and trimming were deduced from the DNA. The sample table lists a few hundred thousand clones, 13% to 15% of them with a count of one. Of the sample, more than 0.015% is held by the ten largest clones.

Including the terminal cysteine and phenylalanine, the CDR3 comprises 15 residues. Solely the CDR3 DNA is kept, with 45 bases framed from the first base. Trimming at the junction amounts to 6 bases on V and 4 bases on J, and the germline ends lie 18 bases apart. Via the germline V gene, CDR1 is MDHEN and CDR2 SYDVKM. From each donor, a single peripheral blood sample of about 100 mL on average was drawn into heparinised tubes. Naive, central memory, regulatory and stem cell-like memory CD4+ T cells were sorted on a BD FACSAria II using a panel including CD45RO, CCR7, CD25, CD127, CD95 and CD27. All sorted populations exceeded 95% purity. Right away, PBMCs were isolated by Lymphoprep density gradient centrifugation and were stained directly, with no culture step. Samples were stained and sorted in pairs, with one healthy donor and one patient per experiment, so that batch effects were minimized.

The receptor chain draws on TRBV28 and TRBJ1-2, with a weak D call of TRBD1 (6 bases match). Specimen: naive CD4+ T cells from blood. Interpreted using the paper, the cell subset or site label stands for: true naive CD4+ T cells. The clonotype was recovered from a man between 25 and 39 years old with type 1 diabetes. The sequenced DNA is TGTGCCAGCAGCCCACCCGCAAGACAGGCCTATGGCTACACCTTC. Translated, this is CASSPPARQAYGYTF.